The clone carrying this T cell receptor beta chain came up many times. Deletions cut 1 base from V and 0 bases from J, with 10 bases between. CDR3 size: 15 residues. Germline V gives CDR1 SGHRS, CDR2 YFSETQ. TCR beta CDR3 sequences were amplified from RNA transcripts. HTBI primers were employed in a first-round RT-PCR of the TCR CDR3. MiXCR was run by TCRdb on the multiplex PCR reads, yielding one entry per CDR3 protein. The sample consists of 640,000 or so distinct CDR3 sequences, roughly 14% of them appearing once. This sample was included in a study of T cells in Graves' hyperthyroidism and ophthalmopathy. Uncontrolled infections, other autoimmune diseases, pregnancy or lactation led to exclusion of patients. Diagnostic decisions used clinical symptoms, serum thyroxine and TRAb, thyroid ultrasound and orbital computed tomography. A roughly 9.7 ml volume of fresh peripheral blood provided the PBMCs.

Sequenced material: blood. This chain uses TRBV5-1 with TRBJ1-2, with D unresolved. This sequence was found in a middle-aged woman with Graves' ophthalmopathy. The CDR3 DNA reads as TGCGCCAGCAGCTTGACGGCAGGAGCTAACTATGGCTACACCTTC. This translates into CASSLTAGANYGYTF.